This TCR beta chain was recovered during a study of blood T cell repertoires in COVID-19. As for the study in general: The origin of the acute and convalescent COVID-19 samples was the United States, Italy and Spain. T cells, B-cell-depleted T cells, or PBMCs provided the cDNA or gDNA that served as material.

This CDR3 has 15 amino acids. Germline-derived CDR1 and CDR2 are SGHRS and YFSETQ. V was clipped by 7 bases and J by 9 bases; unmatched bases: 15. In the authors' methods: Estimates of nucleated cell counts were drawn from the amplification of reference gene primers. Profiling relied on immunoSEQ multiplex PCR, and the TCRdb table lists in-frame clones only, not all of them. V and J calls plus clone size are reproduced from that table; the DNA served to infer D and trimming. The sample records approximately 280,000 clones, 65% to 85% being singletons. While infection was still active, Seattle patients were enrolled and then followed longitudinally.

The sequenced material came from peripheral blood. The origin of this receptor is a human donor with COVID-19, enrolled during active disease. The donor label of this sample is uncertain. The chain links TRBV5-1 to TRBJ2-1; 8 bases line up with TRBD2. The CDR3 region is CASGLSGSKDREQFF. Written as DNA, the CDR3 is TGCGCCAGCGGACTGAGCGGGAGCAAGGATCGTGAGCAGTTCTTC.